This entry describes one T cell receptor (beta chain). Per the authors' pipeline: For nucleated cells, counts were estimated from reference gene primer amplification. Sequencing used immunoSEQ multiplex PCR; TCRdb keeps in-frame clones, though not all of them. V, J and clone size are those of that table, while D and trimming were read from the DNA. The sample records 200,000 to 250,000 clones, more than 80% being singletons. One Seattle source followed patients from active infection through their disease course. The data originate from a study of blood T cell repertoires in COVID-19. The length of the CDR3 is 13 residues. V shed 5 bases and J 3 bases; nucleotides not matched to a gene: 2. Germline loops: CDR1 SGHTA, CDR2 FQGTGA.

Material for sequencing was peripheral blood. This sequence originates from an elderly woman with COVID-19, enrolled during active disease. The chain is built from TRBV7-3 and TRBJ1-2; the match to TRBD1 covers 8 bases. The CDR3 nucleotides are TGTGCCAGCAGCCAGGGGGCGGACTATGGCTACACCTTC. It translates to CASSQGADYGYTF.